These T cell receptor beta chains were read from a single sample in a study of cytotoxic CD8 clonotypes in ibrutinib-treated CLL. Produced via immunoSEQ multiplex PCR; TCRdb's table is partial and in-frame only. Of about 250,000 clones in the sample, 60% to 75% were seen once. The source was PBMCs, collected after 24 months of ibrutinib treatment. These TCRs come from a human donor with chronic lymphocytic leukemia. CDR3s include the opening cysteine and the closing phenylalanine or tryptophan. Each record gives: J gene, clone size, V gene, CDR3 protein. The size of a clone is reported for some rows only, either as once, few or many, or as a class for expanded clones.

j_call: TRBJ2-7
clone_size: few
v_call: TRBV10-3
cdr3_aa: CAISESEGSTYEQYF

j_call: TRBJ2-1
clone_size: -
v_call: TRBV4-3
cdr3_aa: CASSRGGTQKGDEQFF

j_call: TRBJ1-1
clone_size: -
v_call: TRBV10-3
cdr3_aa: CAISEISQEAFF

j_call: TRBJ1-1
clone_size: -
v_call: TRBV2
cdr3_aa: CASSEEGATGTEAFF

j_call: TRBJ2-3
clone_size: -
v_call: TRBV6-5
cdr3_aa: CASRSVMRSTDTQYF

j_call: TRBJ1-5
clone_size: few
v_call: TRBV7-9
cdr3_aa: CASSLGAGNQPQHF

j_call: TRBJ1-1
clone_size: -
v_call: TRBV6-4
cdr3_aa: CASSVAEQTEAFF

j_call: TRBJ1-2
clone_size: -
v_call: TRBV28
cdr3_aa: CASSLTDYGYTF

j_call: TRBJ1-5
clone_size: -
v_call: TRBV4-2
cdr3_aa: CASSQDLTGGQPQHF

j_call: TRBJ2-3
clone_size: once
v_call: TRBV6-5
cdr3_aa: CASSYSFVDTQYF

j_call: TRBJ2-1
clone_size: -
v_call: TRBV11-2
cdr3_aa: CASSLDGRGNEQFF

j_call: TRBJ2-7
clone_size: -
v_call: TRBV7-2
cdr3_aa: CASSSGHGVEQYF

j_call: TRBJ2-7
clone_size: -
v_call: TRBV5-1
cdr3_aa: CASSFKLPGQGIYEQYF

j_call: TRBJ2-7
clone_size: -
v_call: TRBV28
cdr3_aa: CASTSATGQYF

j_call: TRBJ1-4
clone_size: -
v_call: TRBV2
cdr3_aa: CAGGTGRDEKLFF

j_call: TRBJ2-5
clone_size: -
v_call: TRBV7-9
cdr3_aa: CASSRLAVNQETQYF

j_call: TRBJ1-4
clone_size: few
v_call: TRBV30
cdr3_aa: CAWSVTEKLFF

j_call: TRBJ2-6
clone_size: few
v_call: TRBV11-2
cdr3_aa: CASSLAGANVLTF

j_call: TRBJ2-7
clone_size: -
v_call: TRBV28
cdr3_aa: CASTTASANVLNYEQYF

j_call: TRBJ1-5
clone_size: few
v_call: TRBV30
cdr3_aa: CAWSVEDSNQPQHF

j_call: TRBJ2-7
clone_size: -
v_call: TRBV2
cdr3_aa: CASSESGFSYSEQYF

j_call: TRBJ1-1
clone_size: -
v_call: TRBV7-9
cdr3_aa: CASSLAPESGVTEAFF

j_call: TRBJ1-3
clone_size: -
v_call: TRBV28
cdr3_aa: CASSLDLVGGNTIYF

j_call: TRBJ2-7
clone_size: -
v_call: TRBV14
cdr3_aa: CASKRTGGHEQYF

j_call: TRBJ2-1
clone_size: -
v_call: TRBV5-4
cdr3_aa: CASSLVHNEQFF

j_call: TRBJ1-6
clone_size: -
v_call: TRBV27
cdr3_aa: CASSSRIPGYNSPLHF

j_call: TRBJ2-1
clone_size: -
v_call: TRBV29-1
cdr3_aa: CSLILAAVYNEQFF

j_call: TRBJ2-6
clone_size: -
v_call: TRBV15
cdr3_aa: CATSTHLTGAMGSGANVLTF

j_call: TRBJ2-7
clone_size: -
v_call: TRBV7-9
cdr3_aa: CASSSLGGRSYEQYF

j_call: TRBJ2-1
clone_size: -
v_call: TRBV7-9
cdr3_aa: CASRPLAGGLREQFF

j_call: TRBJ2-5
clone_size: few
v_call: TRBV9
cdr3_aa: CASSETGLAGFQETQYF

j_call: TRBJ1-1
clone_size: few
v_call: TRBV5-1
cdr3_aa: CASSSLQGGTEAFF

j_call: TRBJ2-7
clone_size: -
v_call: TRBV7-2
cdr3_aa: CASSFQREDYEQYF

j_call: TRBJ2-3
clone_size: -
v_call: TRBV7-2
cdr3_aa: CASAKTLPNTQYF

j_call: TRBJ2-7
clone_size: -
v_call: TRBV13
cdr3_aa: CASSTQLAGLGTEYF

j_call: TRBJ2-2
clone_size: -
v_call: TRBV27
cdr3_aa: CASSLSLIGTGELFF

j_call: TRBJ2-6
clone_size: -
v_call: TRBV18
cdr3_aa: CASSRLGQSSGANVLTF

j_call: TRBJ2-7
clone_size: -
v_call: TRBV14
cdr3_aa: CASSQDRGGTYSEQYF

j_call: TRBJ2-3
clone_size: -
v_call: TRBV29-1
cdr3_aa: CSVERKGGTDTQYF